The rows below give T cell receptor beta chains drawn from one sample of a study of OX40 agonist ivuxolimab in advanced cancers. Clones were read by immunoSEQ multiplex PCR, and TCRdb kept only the in-frame ones, dropping some. This table holds 89,000 or so clones, roughly 88% found once. This specimen consisted of CD4+ or CD8+ T cells sorted from blood, obtained in a trial of the OX40 agonist ivuxolimab. Receptor source: an adult with an advanced solid tumor such as melanoma, head and neck, liver or kidney cancer. The CDR3 runs from the conserved cysteine through the conserved F or W. A D gene is named only where the DNA matches it firmly. Part of the rows lack a size; the others show once, few, many or a class for expanded clones.

clone_size	cdr3_length	d_call	v_call	j_call	cdr3_aa	cdr3_nt
NA	13	TRBD1	TRBV28	TRBJ1-1	CASKVDREGRAFF	TGTGCCAGCAAAGTGGACAGGGAGGGGAGAGCTTTCTTT
NA	18	TRBD1	TRBV7-9	TRBJ2-6	CASSLLQGASSGANVLTF	TGTGCCAGCAGCTTACTTCAGGGGGCTTCCTCTGGGGCCAACGTCCTGACTTTC
NA	15	NA	TRBV18	TRBJ1-5	CASSPRAGASEPQHF	TGTGCCAGCTCCCCCAGGGCAGGGGCTTCAGAGCCCCAGCATTTT
NA	16	NA	TRBV6-5	TRBJ1-6	CASSYGDRTSGSPLHF	TGTGCCAGCAGTTACGGGGATAGGACCTCGGGATCACCCCTCCACTTT
NA	15	NA	TRBV5-1	TRBJ2-7	CASSLSAGGQYEQYF	TGCGCCAGCAGCTTGTCCGCCGGCGGTCAGTACGAGCAGTACTTC
NA	12	NA	TRBV27	TRBJ1-1	CASSQGNTEAFF	TGTGCCAGCAGTCAGGGCAACACTGAAGCTTTCTTT
NA	20	TRBD2	TRBV27	TRBJ2-1	CASSSTPHGEDGRARNEQFF	TGTGCCAGCAGTTCCACTCCTCACGGCGAGGACGGGAGGGCCCGAAATGAGCAGTTCTTC
NA	15	NA	TRBV25-1	TRBJ2-1	CASSEAGRRTDEQFF	TGTGCCAGCAGTGAGGCGGGACGCAGAACAGATGAGCAGTTCTTC
NA	14	TRBD2	TRBV19	TRBJ2-7	CASSNRGTSYEQYF	TGTGCCAGTAGTAACCGCGGGACTAGCTACGAGCAGTACTTC
NA	15	TRBD2	TRBV10-3	TRBJ2-7	CAISDPREGLYEQYF	TGTGCCATCAGTGACCCGCGGGAGGGCCTCTACGAGCAGTACTTC
NA	14	NA	TRBV28	TRBJ1-2	CASSLGGASYGYTF	TGTGCCAGCAGTTTAGGTGGGGCGAGCTATGGCTACACCTTC
NA	14	NA	TRBV7-2	TRBJ2-7	CASSLASGQGVKYF	TGTGCCAGCAGCTTAGCGTCGGGGCAGGGAGTTAAGTACTTC
NA	12	NA	TRBV5-6	TRBJ1-4	CASSQDGEKLFF	TGTGCCAGCAGCCAAGACGGAGAAAAACTGTTTTTT
NA	13	NA	TRBV6-5	TRBJ2-4	CASSTDTKNIQYF	TGTGCCAGCAGTACCGACACCAAAAACATTCAGTACTTC
NA	14	TRBD1	TRBV7-6	TRBJ1-1	CASSSRTGGTEAFF	TGTGCCAGCAGCAGCCGGACAGGGGGCACTGAAGCTTTCTTT
NA	13	NA	TRBV6-1	TRBJ2-1	CASTGQSYNEQFF	TGTGCTAGCACCGGTCAATCCTACAATGAGCAGTTCTTC
NA	13	NA	TRBV27	TRBJ2-2	CASSSWTVGELFF	TGTGCCAGCAGTTCGTGGACGGTTGGGGAGCTGTTTTTT
once	15	NA	TRBV28	TRBJ1-5	CASSSRRHSNQPQHF	TGTGCCAGCAGTTCCAGACGGCATAGCAATCAGCCCCAGCATTTT
NA	14	TRBD1	TRBV7-2	TRBJ1-2	CASSLDRTGAGYTF	TGTGCCAGCAGCCTTGACAGGACAGGGGCTGGCTACACCTTC
NA	15	NA	TRBV5-4	TRBJ2-4	CASSLALGDGSIQYF	TGTGCCAGCAGCTTGGCTCTGGGCGATGGTAGCATTCAGTACTTC
NA	14	NA	TRBV15	TRBJ2-7	CATSRGLHRSEQYF	TGTGCCACCAGCAGAGGGCTGCATAGGAGCGAGCAGTACTTC
NA	15	NA	TRBV7-2	TRBJ2-5	CASSLGWGPTLTQYF	TGTGCCAGCAGCTTAGGCTGGGGGCCGACCTTGACCCAGTACTTC
NA	13	NA	TRBV7-2	TRBJ1-4	CASSIGTQEKLFF	TGTGCCAGCAGCATAGGGACGCAGGAAAAACTGTTTTTT
NA	10	NA	TRBV20-1	TRBJ2-1	CSATSNEQFF	TGCAGTGCAACTAGCAATGAGCAGTTCTTC
NA	13	NA	TRBV9	TRBJ1-1	CASSVGGRTEAFF	TGTGCCAGCAGCGTAGGCGGGCGAACTGAAGCTTTCTTT
NA	13	NA	TRBV6-6	TRBJ1-2	CASTLGGGGGYTF	TGTGCCAGCACCCTAGGCGGGGGAGGTGGCTACACCTTC
NA	15	TRBD1	TRBV7-9	TRBJ1-1	CASSQSGQGVNGAFF	TGTGCCAGCAGCCAATCAGGTCAGGGGGTGAACGGAGCTTTCTTT
NA	14	NA	TRBV30	TRBJ2-4	CAWTRDSAKNIQYF	TGTGCCTGGACCCGGGACTCGGCCAAAAACATTCAGTACTTC
once	14	NA	TRBV7-2	TRBJ1-6	CASSPGWGGSPLHF	TGTGCCAGCAGCCCGGGGTGGGGTGGTTCACCCCTCCACTTT
NA	15	TRBD1	TRBV7-2	TRBJ1-2	CASSTILRGPSGYTF	TGTGCCAGCAGCACTATCCTCAGGGGGCCCAGTGGCTACACCTTC
NA	14	NA	TRBV18	TRBJ2-5	CASSLQAGRETQYF	TGTGCCAGCTCACTCCAAGCGGGTAGGGAGACCCAGTACTTC
few	14	NA	TRBV4-1	TRBJ2-3	CASSASGSTDTQYF	TGCGCCAGCAGCGCTTCGGGGTCCACAGATACGCAGTATTTT
NA	15	TRBD2	TRBV2	TRBJ2-1	CASSEIGLGSYEQFF	TGTGCCAGCAGTGAAATCGGACTAGGTTCATATGAGCAGTTCTTC
NA	12	NA	TRBV14	TRBJ2-7	CASSPDRYEQYF	TGTGCCAGCAGCCCGGACAGATACGAGCAGTACTTC
NA	11	NA	TRBV30	TRBJ2-3	CAWNDGDTQYF	TGTGCCTGGAATGACGGGGATACGCAGTATTTT
NA	14	NA	TRBV5-4	TRBJ2-7	CASSLAGAGGEQYF	TGTGCCAGCAGCTTGGCAGGGGCAGGGGGGGAGCAGTACTTC
NA	13	NA	TRBV6-5	TRBJ1-1	CASSYSANTEAFF	TGTGCCAGCAGTTACTCAGCGAACACTGAAGCTTTCTTT
NA	14	NA	TRBV19	TRBJ2-3	CASTSGHRTDTQYF	TGTGCCAGTACCTCGGGACACCGCACAGATACGCAGTATTTT
NA	15	NA	TRBV19	TRBJ2-5	CATRQAVNLQETQYF	TGTGCCACTCGCCAAGCGGTAAACCTCCAAGAGACCCAGTACTTC
NA	13	TRBD1	TRBV6-4	TRBJ2-1	CASATGIYNEQFF	TGTGCCAGCGCGACAGGGATATACAATGAGCAGTTCTTC
NA	17	NA	TRBV28	TRBJ2-1	CASRKSGQDLAGSEQFF	TGTGCCAGCAGGAAATCCGGACAGGACCTTGCGGGAAGTGAGCAGTTCTTC
NA	15	TRBD2	TRBV5-1	TRBJ2-2	CASGPSGSHTGELFF	TGCGCCAGCGGGCCTAGCGGGAGTCACACCGGGGAGCTGTTTTTT
NA	16	TRBD1	TRBV9	TRBJ1-5	CASSMGTGGSNQPQHF	TGTGCCAGCAGCATGGGGACAGGGGGCTCCAATCAGCCCCAGCATTTT
NA	12	TRBD1	TRBV11-3	TRBJ2-3	CASSLGQDTQYF	TGTGCCAGCAGCTTGGGACAGGATACGCAGTATTTT
NA	15	TRBD1	TRBV6-6	TRBJ1-1	CASSYSTGGRIEAFF	TGTGCCAGCAGTTACTCGACAGGGGGCCGGATTGAAGCTTTCTTT